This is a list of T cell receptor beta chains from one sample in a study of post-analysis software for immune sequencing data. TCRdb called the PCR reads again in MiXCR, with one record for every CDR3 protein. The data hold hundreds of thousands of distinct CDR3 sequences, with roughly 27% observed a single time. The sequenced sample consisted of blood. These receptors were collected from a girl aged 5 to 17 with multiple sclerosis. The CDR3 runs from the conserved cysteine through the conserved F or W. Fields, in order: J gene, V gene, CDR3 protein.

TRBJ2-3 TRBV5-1 CASSLESRPTDTQYF
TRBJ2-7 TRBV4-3 CASSFGGEVSYEQYF
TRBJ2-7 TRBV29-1 CSVAPHGGRVHYEQYF
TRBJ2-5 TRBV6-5 CASSPSWGQETQYF
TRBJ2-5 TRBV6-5 CASGRIQETQYF
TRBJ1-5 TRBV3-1 CASSQDPGPEQPQHF
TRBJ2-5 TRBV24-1 CATGDGYQEAQYF
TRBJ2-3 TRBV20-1 CSERQGIDTQYF
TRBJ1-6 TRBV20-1 CSAQGARNSPLHF
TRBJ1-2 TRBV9 CAGPSVAPFTRGYTF
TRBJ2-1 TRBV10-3 CAISEWRDEQFF
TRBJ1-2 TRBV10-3 CAISAGVGYTF
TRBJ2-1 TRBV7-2 CASSPGLGRGDEQFF
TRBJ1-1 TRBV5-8 CASSLMDMNTEAFF
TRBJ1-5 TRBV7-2 CASSLVAGRDQPRHF
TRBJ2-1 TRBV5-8 CASSFAGRPVEGQFF
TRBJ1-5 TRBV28 CASSWWGVGQPQHF
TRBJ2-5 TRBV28 CASRNTRGQAQETQYF
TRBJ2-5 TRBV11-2 CASSLRRGLGLETQYF
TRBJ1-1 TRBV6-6 CASSLGWDTEAFF
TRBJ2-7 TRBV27 CASGQGGTYEQYF
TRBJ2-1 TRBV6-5 CASMGLANNEQFF
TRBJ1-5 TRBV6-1 CASTLTGGNNQPQHF
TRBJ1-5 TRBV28 CASSLRDTNQPQHF
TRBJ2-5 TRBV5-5 CASSLEGRGREQYF
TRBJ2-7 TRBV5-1 CASSLTSRSGEQYF
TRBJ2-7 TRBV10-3 CAITDGTSYEQYF
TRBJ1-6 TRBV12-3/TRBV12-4 CASKPTVLNSPLHF
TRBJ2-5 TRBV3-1 CASSHGPDRLAKTQYF
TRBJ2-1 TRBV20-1 CSAMVREGPQNEQFF
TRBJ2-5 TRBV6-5 CASSSQRQETQYF
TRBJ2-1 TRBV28 CASSTRGQSYNEQFF
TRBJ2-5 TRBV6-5 CASSYFGGMQETQYF
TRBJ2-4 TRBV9 CASSPYREARTKNIQYF
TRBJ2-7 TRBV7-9 CASSKQGYEQYF
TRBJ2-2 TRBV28 CASSFALHTGELFF
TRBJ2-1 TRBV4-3 CASSTRDRANNEQFF
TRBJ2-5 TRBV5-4 CASSLATRIQETQYF
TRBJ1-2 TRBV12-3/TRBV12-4 CASSLGFGYTF
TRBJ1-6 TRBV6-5 CASSSTDGRLSSYNSPLHF
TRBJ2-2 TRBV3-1 CASSQDVISSQRLFF
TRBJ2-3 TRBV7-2 CASSLEGTSGRAGDTQYF
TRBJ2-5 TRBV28 CASSFLRGALVQYF
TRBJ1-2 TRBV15 CATSRVEEPPYGYTF
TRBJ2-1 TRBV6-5 CASSSGLAGHNERFF
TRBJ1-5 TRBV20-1 CSAIGGDGWQPQHF
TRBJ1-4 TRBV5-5 CASSPGQGTNEKRFF
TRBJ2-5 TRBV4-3 CASSQYASGSGETQYF